The sequence of this T cell receptor (beta chain) was determined in a study of beta chain features in type 1 diabetes. As for the study in general: Comparable age, gender and cell yields were observed in patients relative to healthy donors. Study results and caveats: All four CD4+ subsets from Type 1 diabetes patients carried moderately but significantly shorter TCRB CDR3s. Patients' naive, central memory and regulatory TCRB repertoires appeared more alike than those of healthy donors.

Worth noting for this clone: Its antigen is currently unknown.

Trimming stripped 8 bases from V and 0 bases from J, with 7 bases between. The CDR3 totals 13 residues. Germline V lookup: CDR1 SGHTA, CDR2 FQGNSA. Reverse transcribing all isolated RNA meant expressed TCRB transcripts were sequenced. Using immunoSEQ multiplex PCR, the repertoire was profiled, and TCRdb retains in-frame clones only, with some absent. The data hold roughly 300,000 clones, with roughly 8.8% observed a single time. The clonotype was recovered from a man under 40 with type 1 diabetes. The chain joins TRBV7-2 to TRBJ1-4, with unresolved D. Specimen: central memory CD4+ T cells from blood. The CDR3 bases are TGTGCCAGCGGCACGCCAACTAATGAAAAACTGTTTTTT. This gives the protein CASGTPTNEKLFF. The full variable domain, with the rest looked up from reference TRBV7-2 and TRBJ1-4, is GAGVSQSPSNKVTEKGKDVELRCDPISGHTALYWYRQSLGQGLEFLIYFQGNSAPDKSGLPSDRFSAERTGGSVSTLTIQRTQQEDSAVYLCASGTPTNEKLFFGSGTQLSVL.